Listed below are T cell receptor beta chains from one sample, sequenced in a study of shared T cell receptors in the human thymus. Method: immunoSEQ multiplex PCR; TCRdb's copy keeps in-frame clones and lacks some. The sample records some 720,000 clones, around nine tenths being singletons. These data were also reused for a study on human thymus T cells.

Source material: thymocytes. Every receptor here comes from a boy younger than two with a congenital heart defect. CDR3s include the opening cysteine and the closing phenylalanine or tryptophan. Each record gives: J gene, clone size, V gene, D gene, CDR3 protein, CDR3 DNA. D genes are given only for firm matches. Clone size appears in some rows only: once, few, many, or a class for an expanded clone.

TRBJ1-2,.,TRBV21-1,.,CASRIGGPGDRNYGYTF,TGTGCCAGCAGGATTGGGGGCCCCGGGGACAGGAACTATGGCTACACCTTC
TRBJ2-7,.,TRBV15,TRBD2,CATSRDPSGRGYEQYF,TGTGCCACCAGCAGAGATCCTAGCGGGAGGGGGTACGAGCAGTACTTC
TRBJ2-7,once,TRBV6-1,.,CASSESVYEQYF,TGTGCCAGCAGTGAAAGCGTGTACGAGCAGTACTTC
TRBJ2-7,.,TRBV19,TRBD2,CASGRGTSYEQYF,TGTGCCAGTGGGCGGGGGACGTCCTACGAGCAGTACTTC
TRBJ2-7,.,TRBV7-3,TRBD1,CASSPRQGHEQYF,TGTGCCAGCAGCCCTCGACAGGGCCACGAGCAGTACTTC
TRBJ1-1,.,TRBV12-5,TRBD1,CASGLVPGQGQNTEAFF,TGTGCTAGTGGTTTGGTACCCGGACAGGGGCAGAACACTGAAGCTTTCTTT
TRBJ2-1,.,TRBV6-1,TRBD2,CASSGLSGSIAVGDNEQFF,TGTGCCAGCAGTGGGTTGAGCGGGAGTATCGCCGTTGGGGACAATGAGCAGTTCTTC
TRBJ2-2,.,TRBV19,TRBD1,CASRGTGSTGELFF,TGTGCCTCAAGGGGGACAGGGAGTACCGGGGAGCTGTTTTTT
TRBJ2-7,.,TRBV9,TRBD2,CASSVVAGDVTYEQYF,TGTGCCAGCAGCGTAGTGGCGGGAGACGTCACCTACGAGCAGTACTTC
TRBJ1-1,.,TRBV6-4,.,CASRNLSGEAFF,TGTGCCAGCAGGAACCTGAGCGGTGAAGCTTTCTTT
TRBJ1-1,once,TRBV12-5,.,CASAHTGSPEAFF,TGTGCTAGTGCACACACAGGTTCCCCTGAAGCTTTCTTT
TRBJ2-4,.,TRBV6-1,.,CASSDLALKNIQYF,TGTGCCAGCAGTGACCTAGCGCTCAAAAACATTCAGTACTTC
TRBJ2-7,.,TRBV2,TRBD2,CASSAWLAGMYEQYF,TGTGCCAGCAGTGCGTGGCTAGCGGGAATGTACGAGCAGTACTTC
TRBJ1-5,.,TRBV7-8,TRBD1,CASSYDRGGDQPQHF,TGTGCCAGCAGCTACGACAGGGGAGGGGATCAGCCCCAGCATTTT
TRBJ2-2,.,TRBV5-8,TRBD2,CASSAGTSGRSGTGELFF,TGTGCCAGCAGCGCCGGGACTAGCGGGAGGTCGGGCACCGGGGAGCTGTTTTTT
TRBJ2-1,few,TRBV5-4,TRBD2,CASSLVATSGRRKFEQFF,TGTGCCAGCAGCTTGGTGGCGACTAGCGGGAGGAGGAAGTTTGAGCAGTTCTTC
TRBJ2-1,.,TRBV10-2,TRBD2,CASSEPDPGPGLAGVDEQFF,TGCGCCAGCAGCGAACCGGACCCGGGTCCGGGACTAGCGGGAGTCGATGAGCAGTTCTTC
TRBJ1-2,.,TRBV7-9,TRBD1,CASSPGSGGQSYGYTF,TGTGCCAGCTCCCCCGGATCTGGGGGACAGTCCTATGGCTACACCTTC
TRBJ1-3,few,TRBV10-3,.,CAIRVPGNGCGNTIYF,TGTGCCATCAGAGTCCCCGGGAATGGGTGTGGAAACACCATATATTTT
TRBJ2-3,.,TRBV4-3,.,CASSQGEDRLTDTQYF,TGCGCCAGCAGCCAGGGGGAGGACAGGCTCACAGATACGCAGTATTTT
TRBJ2-7,.,TRBV19,TRBD2,CASSDGTSGFYEQYF,TGTGCCAGTAGTGACGGGACTAGCGGATTCTACGAGCAGTACTTC
TRBJ1-5,.,TRBV5-1,.,CASSHGPHNQPQHF,TGCGCCAGCAGTCATGGGCCGCACAATCAGCCCCAGCATTTT
TRBJ1-3,.,TRBV12-5,TRBD1,CASGTGDPGNTIYF,TGTGCTAGTGGTACAGGGGATCCTGGAAACACCATATATTTT
TRBJ1-4,.,TRBV4-3,.,CASSQDPKQARRELFF,TGCGCCAGCAGCCAAGACCCTAAACAGGCCCGGAGGGAACTGTTTTTT
TRBJ2-3,.,TRBV2,TRBD2,CASSWTSGKGPDTQYF,TGTGCCAGCAGTTGGACTAGCGGGAAGGGACCAGATACGCAGTATTTT
TRBJ1-1,.,TRBV5-1,.,CASSLALLNTEAFF,TGCGCCAGCAGCTTGGCTCTGTTAAACACTGAAGCTTTCTTT
TRBJ2-1,.,TRBV5-1,.,CASSLLASTYNEQFF,TGCGCCAGCAGCTTGTTGGCTAGCACCTACAATGAGCAGTTCTTC
TRBJ1-5,.,TRBV19,TRBD1,CASSRDRPNQPQHF,TGTGCCAGTAGTAGGGACAGACCCAATCAGCCCCAGCATTTT